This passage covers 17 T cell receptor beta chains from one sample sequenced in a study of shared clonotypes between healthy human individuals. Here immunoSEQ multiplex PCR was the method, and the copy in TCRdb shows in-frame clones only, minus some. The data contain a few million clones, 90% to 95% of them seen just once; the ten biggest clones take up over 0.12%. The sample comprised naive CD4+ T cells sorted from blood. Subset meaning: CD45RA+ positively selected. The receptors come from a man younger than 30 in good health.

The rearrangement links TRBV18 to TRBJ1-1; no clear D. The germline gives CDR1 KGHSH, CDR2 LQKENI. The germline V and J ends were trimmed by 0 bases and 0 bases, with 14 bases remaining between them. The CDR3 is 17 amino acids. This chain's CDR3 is CASSPPNGQTMNTEAFF. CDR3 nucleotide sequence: TGTGCCAGCTCACCACCGAACGGGCAAACTATGAACACTGAAGCTTTCTTT.

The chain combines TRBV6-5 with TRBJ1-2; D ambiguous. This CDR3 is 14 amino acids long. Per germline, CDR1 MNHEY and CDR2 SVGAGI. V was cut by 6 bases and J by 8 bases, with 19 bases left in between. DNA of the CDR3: TGTGCCAGCAGCCCCCTCCCTCGGGTTTGGGGCTACACCTTC. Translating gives CASSPLPRVWGYTF.

CDR3 sequence: CASSPPQGGQPQHF. The CDR3 DNA follows: TGTGCCAGCTCACCACCGCAGGGTGGACAGCCCCAGCATTTT. The chain links TRBV18 to TRBJ1-5; maybe TRBD1 (5 bases). The germline CDR1 and CDR2 sequences are KGHSH and LQKENI. Trimming removed 0 bases from V and 7 bases from J, with 10 bases in between. The CDR3 contains 14 residues.

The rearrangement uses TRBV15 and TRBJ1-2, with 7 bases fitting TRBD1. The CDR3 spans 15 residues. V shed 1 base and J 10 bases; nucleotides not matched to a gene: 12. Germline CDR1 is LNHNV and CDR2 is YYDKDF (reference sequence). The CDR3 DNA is TGTGCCACCAGCAGAGCCTTAGAAGACAGGGCGTCCTACACCTTC. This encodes CATSRALEDRASYTF.

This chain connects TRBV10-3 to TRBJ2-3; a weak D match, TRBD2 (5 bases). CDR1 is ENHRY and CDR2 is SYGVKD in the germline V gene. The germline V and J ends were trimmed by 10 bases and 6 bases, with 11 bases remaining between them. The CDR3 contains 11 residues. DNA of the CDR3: TGTGCCACCTCATGGAGGGATACGCAGTATTTT. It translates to CATSWRDTQYF.

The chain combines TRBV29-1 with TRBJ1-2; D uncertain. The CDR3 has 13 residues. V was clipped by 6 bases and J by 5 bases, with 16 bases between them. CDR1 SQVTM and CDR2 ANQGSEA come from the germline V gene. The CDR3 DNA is TGCAGCGTGGTACAGCCCACTCTGTATGGCTACACCTTC. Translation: CSVVQPTLYGYTF.

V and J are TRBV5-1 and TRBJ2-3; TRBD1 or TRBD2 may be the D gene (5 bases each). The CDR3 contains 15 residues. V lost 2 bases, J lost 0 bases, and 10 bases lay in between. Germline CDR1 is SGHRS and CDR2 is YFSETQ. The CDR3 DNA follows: TGCGCCAGCAGCTTTTGGGGGAGTAGCACAGATACGCAGTATTTT. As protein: CASSFWGSSTDTQYF.

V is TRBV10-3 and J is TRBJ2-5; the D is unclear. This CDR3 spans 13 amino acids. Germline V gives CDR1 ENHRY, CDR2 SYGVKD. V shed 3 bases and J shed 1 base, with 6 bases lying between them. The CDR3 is CAISDLFQETQYF. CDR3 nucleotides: TGTGCCATCAGTGATCTGTTCCAAGAGACCCAGTACTTC.

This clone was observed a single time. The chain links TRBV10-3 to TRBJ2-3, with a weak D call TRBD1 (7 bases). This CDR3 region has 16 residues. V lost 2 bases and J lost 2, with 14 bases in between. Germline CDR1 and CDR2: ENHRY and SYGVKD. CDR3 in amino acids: CAISESQGGNTDTQYF. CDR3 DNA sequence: TGTGCCATCAGTGAGAGTCAGGGGGGTAACACAGATACGCAGTATTTT.

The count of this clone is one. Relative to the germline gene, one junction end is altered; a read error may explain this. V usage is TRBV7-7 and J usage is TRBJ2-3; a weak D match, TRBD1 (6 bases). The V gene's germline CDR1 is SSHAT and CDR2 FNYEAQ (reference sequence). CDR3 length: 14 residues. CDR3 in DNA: TGTGCTAGCAGCAAGGGACAAAATTCAGATACGCAGTATTTT. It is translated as CASSKGQNSDTQYF. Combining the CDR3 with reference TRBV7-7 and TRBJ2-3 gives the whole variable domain GAGVSQSPRYKVTKRGQDVTLRCDPISSHATLYWYQQALGQGPEFLTYFNYEAQPDKSGLPSDRFSAERPEGSISTLTIQRTEQRDSAMYRCASSKGQNSDTQYFGPGTRLTVL.

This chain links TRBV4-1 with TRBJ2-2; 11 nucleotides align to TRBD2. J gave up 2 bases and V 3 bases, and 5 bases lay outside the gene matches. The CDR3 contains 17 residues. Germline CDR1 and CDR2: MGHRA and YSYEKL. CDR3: CASSHLTSGVNTGELFF. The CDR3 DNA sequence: TGCGCCAGCAGCCACCTGACTAGCGGGGTTAACACCGGGGAGCTGTTTTTT.

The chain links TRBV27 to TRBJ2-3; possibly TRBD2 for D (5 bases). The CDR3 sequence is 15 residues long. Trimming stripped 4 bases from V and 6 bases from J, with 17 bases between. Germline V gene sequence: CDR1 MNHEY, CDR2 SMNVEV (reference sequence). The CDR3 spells CASSSWGVSSDTQYF. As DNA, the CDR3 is TGTGCCAGCAGTTCGTGGGGAGTTTCTAGCGATACGCAGTATTTT.

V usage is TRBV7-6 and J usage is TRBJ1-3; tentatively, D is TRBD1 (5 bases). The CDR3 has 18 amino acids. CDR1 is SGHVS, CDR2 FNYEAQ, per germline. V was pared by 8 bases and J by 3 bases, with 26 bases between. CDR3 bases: TGTGCCAGCCGTTCCCTCCGGGACTCCCTTCTAAATGGAAACACCATATATTTT. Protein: CASRSLRDSLLNGNTIYF.

The CDR3 loop is CASSLTRLESTLGETQYF. CDR3 nucleotides: TGTGCCAGCAGCTTAACCCGCCTTGAGAGTACTTTGGGAGAGACCCAGTACTTC. V gene TRBV11-2 combines with J gene TRBJ2-5; unclear D gene. Germline loops: CDR1 SGHAT, CDR2 FQNNGV. The length of the CDR3 is 18 residues. V shed 2 bases and J shed 4 bases, with 23 bases lying between them.

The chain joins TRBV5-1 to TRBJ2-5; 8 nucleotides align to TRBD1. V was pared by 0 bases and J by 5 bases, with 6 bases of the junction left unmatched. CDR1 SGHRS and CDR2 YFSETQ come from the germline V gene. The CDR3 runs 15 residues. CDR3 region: CASSLGTGNVETQYF. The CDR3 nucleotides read TGCGCCAGCAGCTTGGGGACAGGGAATGTGGAGACCCAGTACTTC.

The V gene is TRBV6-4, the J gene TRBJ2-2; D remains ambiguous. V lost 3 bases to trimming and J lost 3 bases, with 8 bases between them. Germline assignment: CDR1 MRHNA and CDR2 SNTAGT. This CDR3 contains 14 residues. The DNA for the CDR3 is TGTGCCAGCAGTGAACAGAGGCACACCGGGGAGCTGTTTTTT. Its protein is CASSEQRHTGELFF.

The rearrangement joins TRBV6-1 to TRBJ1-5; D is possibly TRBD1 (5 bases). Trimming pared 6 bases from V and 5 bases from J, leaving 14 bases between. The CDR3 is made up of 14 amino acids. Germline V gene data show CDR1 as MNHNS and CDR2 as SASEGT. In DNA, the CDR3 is TGTGCCAGCAGCTACAGGCTCGCGGATCAGCCCCAGCATTTT. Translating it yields CASSYRLADQPQHF.